The T cell receptor (beta chain) under discussion was sequenced for a study of high-grade serous ovarian cancer treatment subgroups (dated by TCRdb to the early 2020s). A note on the overall study: Sequencing yielded a mean of 14,192 reads and more than 6,000 unique TCR beta rearrangements per sample. Each patient contributed one primary tumor and two metastatic tumor samples, giving 75 to 100 samples in total. The cohort comprised approximately 30 patients: some ten with no residual disease after primary surgery (R0), some ten excellent NACT responders, and some ten poor NACT responders. Under a laparoscopic triage algorithm, patients with high-grade serous ovarian cancer were grouped by complete gross resection or by neoadjuvant chemotherapy response, and the study profiled the TCR beta repertoires of these patients.

Results the study describes overall, beyond this receptor: TCR clonal relatedness was found to be positively correlated with neoantigen level and, by trend, with copy number variation and mutation load derived from whole-genome sequencing. Repertoire similarity between tumors from the same patient ranged from roughly 0.095 to 0.8, while tumors from different patients showed almost no similarity. The TCR repertoire analyses centered on CDR3, leaving CDR1 and CDR2 unanalyzed. Because bulk tumor TCR sequencing provided no spatial information, insight into HGSC tumor complexity and diversity was limited.

Worth noting for this clone: What antigen it recognizes has not been identified. Per-base quality was not reported, and no clone a single base away is much larger than it.

Tumor samples were collected prior to definitive surgery or chemotherapy. Genomic DNA was extracted by the MD Anderson Biospecimen Extraction Resource, and TCR sequencing was done by the MD Anderson Cancer Genomics Laboratory. High-throughput TCR profiling via ImmunoSEQ was performed on the 100 or so tumor samples. On the study's bioinformatics: Richness (unique productive sequences), clonality, evenness and relatedness were included as repertoire diversity metrics, and similarity between samples was assessed with the Bhattacharyya coefficient. In a sensitivity analysis, TCRs with fewer than two reads were excluded, and consistent conclusions were obtained. Drawn from immuneACCESS, this table holds only the in-frame rearrangements with V and J called that TCRdb kept. Clones are partly lost; checked studies trace under half to an unresolved V gene and leave the rest unexplained. V, J and clone size are those of that table, while D and trimming were read from the DNA. For this sample the table gives 30,000 to 40,000 clones, of which 79% were detected only once. The ten largest clones capture about 3% of the sample.

The germline V gene (reference sequence) yields SEHNR for CDR1 and FQNEAQ for CDR2. CDR3 length: 15 amino acids, cysteine to phenylalanine. The DNA shown is the 45-base CDR3, in frame from base 1. V loses 3 bases of germline sequence and J loses 0 bases, and the interval between the two ends is 6 bases. Sample: tumor tissue. This chain is built from TRBV7-9 and TRBJ2-6; the D gene cannot be named for sure. This TCR was recovered from a human donor with high-grade serous ovarian cancer. The base sequence is TGTGCCAGCAGCTTGAGGAGCTCTGGGGCCAACGTCCTGACTTTC. This is translated as CASSLRSSGANVLTF.